The rows below give T cell receptor beta chains drawn from one sample of a study of PD-1 blockade in classical Hodgkin lymphoma. Assay used: immunoSEQ multiplex PCR; TCRdb lists only in-frame clones, some missing. The sample has 25,000 to 30,000 clones, about 89% seen once; the top ten hold around 0.33%. The sequencing input was CD4+ T cells from blood. These receptors all stem from a human donor with classical Hodgkin lymphoma. Both conserved end residues are trimmed from each CDR3. Clone size is shown for a subset of rows, as once, few, many or a class of expanded clone.

>.|TRBJ2-5|TRBV7-6
ASSPRQGREETQY
>few|TRBJ2-7|TRBV10-3
ATGQGVSYEQY
>once|TRBJ2-1|TRBV5-1
ASSLPESYNEQF
>once|TRBJ1-4|TRBV6-1
ASSEGLSGKEKLF
>.|TRBJ1-3|TRBV5-1
ASSSTGAGNTIY
>once|TRBJ2-5|TRBV4-1
ASSPQRGAGVRETQY
>once|TRBJ1-2|TRBV25-1
ASRDTGITNYGYT
>.|TRBJ2-7|TRBV7-2
ASKRREFAYEQY
>.|TRBJ1-1|TRBV28
ASSLITENTEAF
>.|TRBJ1-3|TRBV18
ASSPVLVGQGNTIY
>once|TRBJ1-4|TRBV11-2
ASSFGRAKEKLF
>.|TRBJ2-3|TRBV30
AWSVTPTSRTDTQY
>.|TRBJ1-2|TRBV7-8
ASSSWTRALNYGYT
>.|TRBJ2-2|TRBV11-2
ASSSGGRELF
>.|TRBJ2-2|TRBV5-4
ASSSPGGTGELF
>.|TRBJ2-7|TRBV5-1
ASSRGDRANEQY
>.|TRBJ2-2|TRBV29-1
SGSLQGVSGELF
>.|TRBJ2-3|TRBV7-2
ASSLGAGLVVDTQY
>.|TRBJ1-3|TRBV19
ASSISGQFGNTIY
>.|TRBJ2-7|TRBV9
ASSSRPGQTYEQY
>.|TRBJ2-7|TRBV15
ATSTFGTGIYEQY
>.|TRBJ2-3|TRBV6-5
ASRRREGSWDTQY
>few|TRBJ2-3|TRBV5-1
ASMGVDTQY
>.|TRBJ2-1|TRBV7-3
ASSLRGSSYNEQF
>.|TRBJ2-5|TRBV5-8
ASSLARTSHQETQY
>.|TRBJ1-3|TRBV27
ASKSTYSGNTIY
>.|TRBJ1-2|TRBV6-1
ASSVRTGTFVRGYT
>.|TRBJ2-2|TRBV11-2
ASSLVAGTGELF
>few|TRBJ1-5|TRBV10-3
AISGTNQPQH
>.|TRBJ1-5|TRBV19
ASSPRQESNQPQH
>.|TRBJ2-3|TRBV28
ASVTDSTDTQY
>.|TRBJ2-3|TRBV11-2
ASSLGAGGRLDTQY
>.|TRBJ2-4|TRBV7-2
ASSLAPAKNIQY
>once|TRBJ1-1|TRBV7-6
ASSLELIGTGNTEAF
>.|TRBJ1-2|TRBV5-2
ASIRKTYGYT
>.|TRBJ2-7|TRBV11-2
ASSPQRTSYEQY
>.|TRBJ1-2|TRBV6-5
ASSAFGGSSGGYT
>.|TRBJ1-2|TRBV19
ASSSLSGPQGGYT
>.|TRBJ2-1|TRBV7-3
ASSFSLVDEQF
>.|TRBJ2-1|TRBV18
ASSPYDLGYNEQF